What follows are 32 T cell receptor beta chains derived from one specimen sequenced in a study of cytomegalovirus exposure and HLA in healthy donors. Amplification used 60 Vbeta primers and 13 Jbeta primers. The table came from immunoSEQ multiplex PCR; TCRdb's copy has only in-frame clones and leaves some out. The sample has approximately 160,000 clones, 82% seen once. Sequencing input: PBMCs. All receptors derive from a girl aged 2 to 9 in good health and CMV-seropositive.

The CDR3 spells CAWSVLREAGGYTF. The CDR3 bases are TGTGCCTGGAGTGTACTAAGGGAGGCGGGTGGCTACACCTTC. J is TRBJ1-2 and V is TRBV30; D uncertain. There are 14 residues in the CDR3. Trimming shortened V by 0 bases and J by 7 bases, and 15 bases separated the two germline ends. Germline V gene lookup returns CDR1 GTSNPN and CDR2 SVGIG (reference sequence).

The rearrangement joins TRBV29-1 to TRBJ2-1; TRBD2 aligns across 7 bases. The CDR3 loop spans 16 amino acids. V shed 1 base and J 1 base; nucleotides not matched to a gene: 7. Per the germline V gene, CDR1 is SQVTM and CDR2 is ANQGSEA. CDR3 sequence (DNA): TGCAGCGTTGAAGTGCTTGGGACTATTTCCTACAATGAGCAGTTCTTC. Amino acid sequence: CSVEVLGTISYNEQFF.

This rearrangement joins TRBV30 to TRBJ2-3; 9 positions match TRBD2. V gave up 3 bases and J gave up 4 bases; unmatched junction bases: 8. The CDR3 contains 15 residues. CDR1 and CDR2 (germline): GTSNPN, SVGIG (reference sequence). The CDR3 bases are TGTGCCTGGAGACCTGGCGGGAGGGCCGCAGATACGCAGTATTTT. Its protein is CAWRPGGRAADTQYF.

A single count supports this clone. The V gene is TRBV13, the J gene TRBJ2-5; 9 bases are shared with TRBD2. Germline CDR1 reads PRHDT; CDR2 reads FYEKMQ (reference sequence). The CDR3 is 15 amino acids. After removal of 4 bases from V and 8 bases from J, the junction contained 11 bases not matched to a gene. In DNA, the CDR3 is TGTGCCAGCAGCTCCCAAGCGGGAGGTGGGAAAACCCAGTACTTC. Translated, it gives CASSSQAGGGKTQYF.

V usage is TRBV2 and J usage is TRBJ1-5; the match to TRBD1 covers 7 bases. V shed 4 bases, J shed 4 bases, and the junction held 4 bases outside the gene matches. CDR3 size: 14 residues. From germline, CDR1 is SNHLY and CDR2 FYNNEI. In DNA, the CDR3 is TGTGCCAGCAGTGGGGACAGAAGAAATCAGCCCCAGCATTTT. Encoded protein: CASSGDRRNQPQHF. Based on the CDR3 plus reference TRBV2 and TRBJ1-5, the full variable domain is EPEVTQTPSHQVTQMGQEVILRCVPISNHLYFYWYRQILGQKVEFLVSFYNNEISEKSEIFDDQFSVERPDGSNFTLKIRSTKLEDSAMYFCASSGDRRNQPQHFGDGTRLSIL.

This chain links TRBV4-1 with TRBJ1-1; D unresolved. This CDR3 has 15 amino acids. Germline CDR1 and CDR2: MGHRA and YSYEKL. The V gene lost 2 bases and the J gene lost 0 bases, with 10 bases spanning the gap. CDR3 loop: CASSQLPGLNTEAFF. The CDR3 DNA follows: TGCGCCAGCAGCCAACTTCCGGGATTGAACACTGAAGCTTTCTTT.

The chain joins TRBV5-1 to TRBJ2-1; 7 nucleotides line up with TRBD2. The CDR3 extends over 14 amino acids. The ends lost 4 bases at V and 6 bases at J; junction bases unmatched: 7. Germline CDR1 SGHRS, CDR2 YFSETQ. CDR3 sequence (DNA): TGCGCCAGCAGCCCAATTGAGCGGGGCAATGAGCAGTTCTTC. It specifies CASSPIERGNEQFF.

V and J are TRBV5-4 and TRBJ2-2; D remains unclear. Trimming pared 1 base from V and 3 bases from J, leaving 7 bases between. CDR1 and CDR2 (germline): SGHNT, YYREEE (reference sequence). The length of the CDR3 is 14 residues. CDR3: CASSLSRYTGELFF. The CDR3 bases are TGTGCCAGCAGCTTGTCTCGTTACACCGGGGAGCTGTTTTTT.

Notes on this clone: At one boundary the junction diverges from the germline segment, which might be a read error. The chain carries TRBV19 and TRBJ1-1, with 7 bases matching TRBD1. The CDR3 totals 13 residues. The germline V gene encodes CDR1 LNHDA and CDR2 SQIVND (reference sequence). The chain's CDR3 is CASSTKGTDEELF. Written as DNA, the CDR3 is TGTGCCAGTAGCACCAAAGGGACAGACGAGGAGCTCTTT.

This clone was seen a few times. The chain has TRBV6-5 and TRBJ2-1; D unresolved. The germline CDR1 and CDR2 sequences are MNHEY and SVGAGI. The CDR3 runs 10 residues. V lost 8 bases, J lost 7 bases, and 6 bases lay in between. The CDR3 nucleotides read TGTGCCAGCGGCTTGAATGAGCAGTTCTTC. Its translation: CASGLNEQFF.

The genes are TRBV11-2 and TRBJ2-5; D possibly corresponds to TRBD2 (5 bases). The CDR3 is made up of 13 amino acids. The V and J ends lost 4 bases and 5 bases respectively, with 11 bases between them. Germline V gives CDR1 SGHAT, CDR2 FQNNGV. CDR3 nucleotides: TGTGCCAGCAGCTCGGGGAGAGACGAGACCCAGTACTTC. Translation gives CASSSGRDETQYF.

Points on this clone: Other DNA sequences within the sample encode an identical CDR3. The genes are TRBV30 and TRBJ1-1; the D gene is possibly TRBD1 (5 bases). Germline CDR1 reads GTSNPN; CDR2 reads SVGIG (reference sequence). V was trimmed by 5 bases and J by 5 bases, leaving 15 bases between them. This CDR3 region has 13 residues. Here the CDR3 DNA reads TGTGCCTGGTCCGGGACGGGGGGAACTGAAGCTTTCTTT. This encodes CAWSGTGGTEAFF.

The V and J genes are TRBV30 and TRBJ2-3; 8 bases are a match to TRBD2. V lost 4 bases, J lost 0 bases, and 0 bases stayed unmatched. The CDR3 loop spans 13 amino acids. Germline V gene data show CDR1 as GTSNPN and CDR2 as SVGIG (reference sequence). This CDR3 reads CAWTSGSTDTQYF. The CDR3 region has the DNA TGTGCCTGGACTAGCGGGAGCACAGATACGCAGTATTTT.

The genes are TRBV10-2 and TRBJ1-1; D remains unclear. V lost 6 bases, J lost 7 bases, and 12 bases lay in between. The germline gives CDR1 WSHSY, CDR2 SAAADI. The CDR3 covers 12 residues. CDR3 amino acids: CASRPQNDEAFF. The DNA of the CDR3 is TGCGCCAGCAGGCCGCAGAACGATGAAGCTTTCTTT.

The chain links TRBV6-5 to TRBJ1-1; 9 bases align to TRBD1. CDR3 length: 15 residues. CDR1 is MNHEY, CDR2 SVGAGI, per germline. V was pared by 0 bases and J by 4 bases, with 3 bases of the junction left unmatched. CDR3 protein: CASSYSTGGRTEAFF. CDR3 in DNA: TGTGCCAGCAGTTACTCCACAGGGGGCCGCACTGAAGCTTTCTTT.

This sequence joins TRBV9 and TRBJ1-2, with a possible D match to TRBD1 (5 bases). Per germline, CDR1 SGDLS and CDR2 YYNGEE. This CDR3 has 12 amino acids. V shed 4 bases and J shed 4 bases, with 8 bases lying between them. CDR3 DNA sequence: TGTGCCAGCAGCTCCCAGGGCTATGGCTACACCTTC. Its protein is CASSSQGYGYTF.

The V call is TRBV4-2, the J call TRBJ1-1, with D possibly TRBD1 on 6 matching bases. There are 17 residues in the CDR3. The germline V and J ends were trimmed by 4 bases and 5 bases, with 23 bases remaining between them. Germline CDR1 and CDR2: LGHNA and YNFKEQ. This chain's CDR3 is CASSPTTGKFLRTEAFF. As DNA, the CDR3 is TGTGCCAGCAGCCCGACTACAGGGAAATTTTTAAGGACTGAAGCTTTCTTT.

The V call is TRBV5-7, the J call TRBJ1-3; possibly TRBD1 for D (6 bases). TRBV5-7 is an ORF, with its function uncertain. The CDR3 totals 17 residues. Trimming shortened V by 2 bases and J by 3 bases, and 18 bases separated the two germline ends. The CDR3 coding sequence is TGTGCCAGCAGCTTCTGTTCCGTGACAGGAAGTGGAAACACCATATATTTT. Its translation: CASSFCSVTGSGNTIYF.

The chain is built from TRBV4-1 and TRBJ2-3; D is unresolved. Looked up from germline, CDR1 is MGHRA and CDR2 is YSYEKL. CDR3 length: 13 residues. V lost 3 bases and J lost 6, with 10 bases in between. The CDR3 region has the DNA TGCGCCAGCAGCCAGGTATTCGGGGATACGCAGTATTTT. Amino acid sequence: CASSQVFGDTQYF.

The CDR3 is CSVDGRVHEQFF. The CDR3 DNA reads as TGCAGCGTAGATGGGAGGGTCCATGAGCAGTTCTTC. The chain is built from TRBV29-1 and TRBJ2-1; 7 bases are shared with TRBD2. The junction had 7 bases not matched to a gene; V was cut back by 6 bases and J by 8 bases. The CDR3 spans 12 residues. Germline V gives CDR1 SQVTM, CDR2 ANQGSEA.

The rearrangement links TRBV4-1 to TRBJ1-5, with D uncertain. Germline V gives CDR1 MGHRA, CDR2 YSYEKL. The CDR3 extends over 16 amino acids. Trimming shortened V by 0 bases and J by 5 bases, and 14 bases separated the two germline ends. DNA of the CDR3: TGCGCCAGCAGCCAAGAGGGCAGCGGCCTCTATCAGCCCCAGCATTTT. It translates to CASSQEGSGLYQPQHF.

This clone has more than one count but fewer than ten. This chain uses TRBV11-2 with TRBJ2-6, with 7 bases aligning to TRBD1. With V trimmed by 5 bases and J by 4 bases, 5 bases remained unmatched. The CDR3 covers 15 residues. Germline CDR1 reads SGHAT; CDR2 reads FQNNGV. CDR3: CASSPTGTGANVLTF. In DNA, the CDR3 is TGTGCCAGCAGCCCGACAGGGACCGGGGCCAACGTCCTGACTTTC.

The chain recombines TRBV6-5 with TRBJ1-2; tentatively, D is TRBD1 (6 bases). There are 12 residues in the CDR3. V was cut by 5 bases and J by 8 bases, with 12 bases left in between. From germline, CDR1 is MNHEY and CDR2 SVGAGI. CDR3 nucleotides: TGTGCCAGCAGTCCCGGGACAAAGGGCTACACCTTC. Residues: CASSPGTKGYTF.

The chain joins TRBV28 to TRBJ1-5; D is undetermined. Trimming took off 3 bases at V and 2 bases at J, with 26 bases between the two ends. The CDR3 totals 20 residues. Looked up from germline, CDR1 is MDHEN and CDR2 is SYDVKM. The CDR3 DNA reads TGTGCCAGCAGTTTGCCTCGCCTCGTTCTGGCGTATCAGGGCAATCAGCCCCAGCATTTT. This codes for CASSLPRLVLAYQGNQPQHF.

The J gene is TRBJ1-5, the V gene TRBV2; TRBD1 matches 7 bases. This CDR3 is built from 14 residues. CDR1 and CDR2 (germline): SNHLY, FYNNEI. Trimming at V came to 4 bases and at J to 4 bases, leaving 4 bases not matched to a gene. CDR3 sequence: CASSVQTGNQPQHF. In DNA, the CDR3 is TGTGCCAGCAGTGTCCAGACAGGGAATCAGCCCCAGCATTTT.

This rearrangement joins TRBV2 to TRBJ2-7, with TRBD2 matching 15 bases. Losses at the gene ends were 3 bases for V and 7 bases for J; bases not matched to a gene: 10. This CDR3 has 17 residues. Looked up from germline, CDR1 is SNHLY and CDR2 is FYNNEI. CDR3 loop: CASSDEKWGLAGGEQYF. The CDR3 DNA sequence: TGTGCCAGCAGTGATGAGAAGTGGGGACTAGCGGGGGGTGAGCAGTACTTC.

This clone was seen only once. This sequence joins TRBV5-8 and TRBJ2-7; D gene uncertain. CDR1 is SGHTS and CDR2 is YDEGEE in the germline V gene. The CDR3 is made up of 14 amino acids. V dropped 4 bases and J dropped 3 bases, with 14 bases sitting between them. The chain's CDR3 is CASSLGSGNYEQYF. For the CDR3, the DNA is TGTGCCAGCAGCCTCGGTTCGGGTAACTACGAGCAGTACTTC.

For this clone: The same CDR3 also results from other DNA sequences found in this sample. The rearrangement uses TRBV4-2 and TRBJ1-5; the match to TRBD1 covers 8 bases. CDR1 and CDR2 from the germline V gene are LGHNA and YNFKEQ. The CDR3 is 15 residues long. V was pared by 1 base and J by 4 bases, with 3 bases of the junction left unmatched. The CDR3 sequence: CASSQATGGNQPQHF. The CDR3 nucleotides read TGTGCCAGCAGCCAAGCCACAGGGGGGAATCAGCCCCAGCATTTT.

V gene TRBV10-1 combines with J gene TRBJ2-7; the D gene is possibly TRBD1 (5 bases). V was cut by 4 bases and J by 6 bases, with 19 bases left in between. Germline assignment: CDR1 WNHNN and CDR2 SYGVQD (reference sequence). This CDR3 has 15 amino acids. CDR3 residues: CASSADQGPSREQYF. The CDR3 DNA sequence: TGCGCCAGCAGTGCAGACCAGGGCCCCTCGCGCGAGCAGTACTTC.

The chain couples TRBV29-1 to TRBJ2-7, with 10 positions matching TRBD2. The V and J ends lost 6 bases and 6 bases, in that order; junction bases with no gene match: 8. Per germline, CDR1 SQVTM and CDR2 ANQGSEA. The CDR3 spans 13 residues. CDR3 amino acids: CSVFRLAGSEQYF. DNA of the CDR3: TGCAGCGTCTTTCGACTAGCGGGTAGCGAGCAGTACTTC.

V gene TRBV28 combines with J gene TRBJ1-1; 8 positions agree with TRBD1. Germline CDR1 reads MDHEN; CDR2 reads SYDVKM. The CDR3 is made up of 12 amino acids. V was pared by 5 bases and J by 11 bases, with 7 bases of the junction left unmatched. The CDR3 bases are TGTGCCAGCAGTACCCCGGGACAGGTCGCTTTCTTT. This codes for CASSTPGQVAFF.

In DNA form, the CDR3 reads TGTGCCAGCAGCTTAGAGGCAGGGACTAATGAAAAACTGTTTTTT. It is translated as CASSLEAGTNEKLFF. The chain has TRBV7-2 and TRBJ1-4; D is perhaps TRBD1 (5 bases). From germline, CDR1 is SGHTA and CDR2 FQGNSA. Trimming removed 1 base from V and 2 bases from J, with 8 bases in between. The CDR3 spans 15 residues.